These 21 T cell receptor beta chains share one sample of origin, sequenced in a study of CD8 T cells in Susac syndrome. The RNA, about 0.45 to 1 ug, was put through reverse transcription using random hexamers. TCRdb reanalysed the immunoSEQ multiplex PCR reads using MiXCR and keeps one entry per CDR3 protein. The top ten clones hold 0.2% to 0.25% of a sample with about 150,000 distinct CDR3 sequences, over 85% of them seen once. Sequences were obtained from CD8+ T cells from PBMCs. The source is a human donor with multiple sclerosis.

V and J are TRBV3-1 and TRBJ2-2; 9 nucleotides agree with TRBD1. There are 17 residues in the CDR3. Germline-derived CDR1 and CDR2 are LGHDT and YNNKEL (reference sequence). The V gene end was trimmed by 4 bases and the J gene end by 6 bases; junction bases not matched to a gene: 12. Here the CDR3 DNA reads TGTGCCAGCAGCCCGTACGGACAGGGGTTGTACGCCGGGGAGCTGTTTTTT. It encodes CASSPYGQGLYAGELFF.

V gene TRBV19 combines with J gene TRBJ2-7; 8 positions match TRBD1. Trimming cost V 8 bases and J 4 bases; bases outside gene matches: 7. This CDR3 contains 13 residues. Germline V lookup: CDR1 LNHDA, CDR2 SQIVND (reference sequence). CDR3 DNA sequence: TGTGCCAGTGGAAGCGACAGGGGTTACGAGCAGTACTTC. It encodes CASGSDRGYEQYF. The complete variable domain, with remaining parts taken from reference TRBV19 and TRBJ2-7, reads DGGITQSPKYLFRKEGQNVTLSCEQNLNHDAMYWYRQDPGQGLRLIYYSQIVNDFQKGDIAEGYSVSREKKESFPLTVTSAQKNPTAFYLCASGSDRGYEQYFGPGTRLTVT.

The chain joins TRBV4-3 to TRBJ1-1; D unresolved. Germline values: CDR1 LGHNA, CDR2 YSLEER. Trimming left V 1 base short and J 1 base short, with 10 bases between. This CDR3 comprises 15 residues. In DNA, the CDR3 is TGCGCCAGCAGCCAAGGAAGTTGGACGAACACTGAAGCTTTCTTT. Its translation is CASSQGSWTNTEAFF.

V and J are TRBV29-1 and TRBJ1-2, with D unclear. The CDR3 is 12 residues long. Trimming took off 2 bases at V and 6 bases at J, with 10 bases between the two ends. The germline V gene has CDR1 SQVTM and CDR2 ANQGSEA. The CDR3, as DNA: TGCAGCGTTGAAACGAGGGTTGATGGCTACACCTTC. This translates into CSVETRVDGYTF.

The table lists this clonotype with a count of one. This chain uses TRBV5-6 with TRBJ1-2, with 7 positions matching TRBD1. The trim removed 5 bases at V and 6 bases at J, leaving 4 bases unmatched. The CDR3 has 12 amino acids. CDR1 is SGHDT, CDR2 YYEEEE, per germline. CDR3 nucleotide sequence: TGTGCCAGCAGAGGGACAGCGGATGGCTACACCTTC. It is translated as CASRGTADGYTF. Based on the CDR3 plus reference TRBV5-6 and TRBJ1-2, the full variable domain is DAGVTQSPTHLIKTRGQQVTLRCSPKSGHDTVSWYQQALGQGPQFIFQYYEEEERQRGNFPDRFSGHQFPNYSSELNVNALLLGDSALYLCASRGTADGYTFGSGTRLTVV.

V is TRBV30 and J is TRBJ2-1; D remains unclear. V lost 5 bases and J lost 4, with 12 bases in between. CDR1 is GTSNPN, CDR2 SVGIG, per germline (reference sequence). The CDR3 contains 13 residues. The CDR3 spells CAWSPVRYNEQFF. DNA for the CDR3: TGTGCCTGGTCCCCGGTACGGTACAATGAGCAGTTCTTC.

The rearrangement uses TRBV18 and TRBJ2-5; 7 bases are shared with TRBD2. CDR1 and CDR2 (germline): KGHSH, LQKENI. J gave up 3 bases and V 3 bases, and 16 bases lay outside the gene matches. The length of the CDR3 is 18 residues. In DNA, the CDR3 is TGTGCCAGCTCACCCCCAGACCGGAGCGGGACTCAGGAAGAGACCCAGTACTTC. Its protein is CASSPPDRSGTQEETQYF.

In its sample, this clonotype was seen once. The V gene is TRBV12-5, the J gene TRBJ2-7; D is perhaps TRBD1 or TRBD2 (5 bases each). From germline, CDR1 is LGHNT and CDR2 FRNRAP. V lost 4 bases to trimming and J lost 1 base, with 14 bases between them. This CDR3 has 15 residues. The CDR3 loop is CASGYPRDRSYEQYF. In DNA, the CDR3 is TGTGCTAGTGGTTATCCCCGGGACCGTTCCTACGAGCAGTACTTC.

This sequence joins TRBV13 and TRBJ1-1, with D uncertain. V was cut by 5 bases and J by 6 bases, with 13 bases left in between. The CDR3 covers 13 residues. Germline CDR1 PRHDT, CDR2 FYEKMQ (reference sequence). CDR3 in amino acids: CASSPVFGAEAFF. In DNA form, the CDR3 reads TGTGCCAGCAGCCCAGTTTTCGGGGCTGAAGCTTTCTTT.

This chain joins TRBV6-1 and TRBJ1-2, with D hard to call. Trimming took 7 bases from V and 7 from J, leaving 10 bases between them. Germline V gene lookup returns CDR1 MNHNS and CDR2 SASEGT. The CDR3 is 11 residues long. For the CDR3, the DNA is TGTGCCAGCACCTTGTCGGGTGGCTACACCTTC. It encodes CASTLSGGYTF.

Written as DNA, the CDR3 is TGCAGCGTTTACCCCACAGGGGGATCCACCGGGGAGCTGTTTTTT. It specifies CSVYPTGGSTGELFF. The chain recombines TRBV29-1 with TRBJ2-2, with TRBD1 identical over 8 bases. This CDR3 has 15 residues. With 5 bases clipped from V and 4 bases from J, the junction kept 9 bases outside the gene matches. The germline CDR1 and CDR2 sequences are SQVTM and ANQGSEA.

CDR3 residues: CAISEGGYEQYF. CDR3 coding DNA: TGTGCCATCAGTGAGGGAGGCTACGAGCAGTACTTC. This chain connects TRBV10-3 to TRBJ2-7; D possibly corresponds to TRBD2 (5 bases). Germline V gene sequence: CDR1 ENHRY, CDR2 SYGVKD. This CDR3 has 12 amino acids. V dropped 2 bases and J dropped 3 bases, with 5 bases sitting between them.

The chain links TRBV5-1 to TRBJ2-6; 9 bases line up with TRBD1. The CDR3 is 18 residues long. Germline CDR1 is SGHRS and CDR2 is YFSETQ. The trim removed 1 base at V and 0 bases at J, leaving 5 bases unmatched. The CDR3 loop is CASSLRGQGASGANVLTF. The CDR3 DNA follows: TGCGCCAGCAGCTTGCGGGGACAGGGAGCCTCTGGGGCCAACGTCCTGACTTTC.

This clonotype was recorded once. The chain employs TRBV20-1 and TRBJ2-5; D is tentatively TRBD1 or TRBD2 (5 bases each). In germline, CDR1 is DFQATT, CDR2 SNEGSKA (reference sequence). The length of the CDR3 is 12 residues. Between the trimmed V and J ends, which lost 5 bases and 10 bases, there was a span of 17 bases. The CDR3 DNA reads as TGCAGTGCTCCTGGGACCCGGGATAGCCAGTACTTC. This translates into CSAPGTRDSQYF.

The chain combines TRBV28 with TRBJ2-7; no firm D call. Trimming removed 6 bases at V and 2 bases at J, with 11 bases between. Germline assignment: CDR1 MDHEN and CDR2 SYDVKM. This CDR3 is built from 13 residues. DNA of the CDR3: TGTGCCAGCAGGGGTGGTAGGGCCTACGAGCAGTACTTC. Residues: CASRGGRAYEQYF. Complete variable domain (other parts from reference TRBV28 and TRBJ2-7): DVKVTQSSRYLVKRTGEKVFLECVQDMDHENMFWYRQDPGLGLRLIYFSYDVKMKEKGDIPEGYSVSREKKERFSLILESASTNQTSMYLCASRGGRAYEQYFGPGTRLTVT.

The V and J genes are TRBV15 and TRBJ1-5; D gene uncertain. Per germline, CDR1 LNHNV and CDR2 YYDKDF (reference sequence). The CDR3 consists of 13 residues. The ends were cut back, 5 bases at V and 2 bases at J, with 7 bases in the middle. CDR3 residues: CATSGLGNQPQHF. DNA of the CDR3: TGTGCCACCAGCGGGCTCGGCAATCAGCCCCAGCATTTT.

This chain links TRBV2 with TRBJ1-5; a weak D match, TRBD1 (5 bases). Germline V gene data show CDR1 as SNHLY and CDR2 as FYNNEI. V lost 8 bases, J lost 6 bases, and 20 bases lay in between. The CDR3 runs 15 residues. The CDR3 DNA reads as TGTGCCAGCGGGGGGACGGCCGGGTCGGGTCAGCCCCAGCATTTT. It yields the protein CASGGTAGSGQPQHF.

The sample holds one count of this clonotype. This chain connects TRBV7-8 to TRBJ2-7; D possibly corresponds to TRBD2 (6 bases). V shed 6 bases and J shed 2 bases, with 11 bases lying between them. CDR3 length: 13 residues. Germline V gene data show CDR1 as SGHVS and CDR2 as FQNEAQ. CDR3 sequence (DNA): TGTGCCAGCAGGGCGGGACGCGCCTACGAGCAGTACTTC. It is translated as CASRAGRAYEQYF.

The chain uses TRBV29-1 and TRBJ2-7; D is unclear. Germline CDR1 SQVTM, CDR2 ANQGSEA. Trimming cost V 1 base and J 3 bases, with 10 bases left between them. This CDR3 contains 13 residues. For the CDR3, the DNA is TGCAGCGTTGAAGGGGGAACCAACTACGAGCAGTACTTC. Its translation is CSVEGGTNYEQYF.

V usage is TRBV30 and J usage is TRBJ1-5, with D uncertain. Germline assignment: CDR1 GTSNPN and CDR2 SVGIG (reference sequence). This CDR3 has 14 residues. V lost 0 bases to trimming and J lost 8 bases, with 14 bases between them. Here the CDR3 DNA reads TGTGCCTGGAGTGTACAGAGAGGTAGAGAGCCCCAGCATTTT. Residues: CAWSVQRGREPQHF.

V and J are TRBV2 and TRBJ2-7; tentatively, D is TRBD1 or TRBD2 (5 bases each). The germline gives CDR1 SNHLY, CDR2 FYNNEI. CDR3 size: 13 residues. The V gene lost 3 bases and the J gene lost 2 bases, with 8 bases spanning the gap. CDR3 DNA: TGTGCCAGCAGTGAGGGGACGACCTACGAGCAGTACTTC. Translating it yields CASSEGTTYEQYF.